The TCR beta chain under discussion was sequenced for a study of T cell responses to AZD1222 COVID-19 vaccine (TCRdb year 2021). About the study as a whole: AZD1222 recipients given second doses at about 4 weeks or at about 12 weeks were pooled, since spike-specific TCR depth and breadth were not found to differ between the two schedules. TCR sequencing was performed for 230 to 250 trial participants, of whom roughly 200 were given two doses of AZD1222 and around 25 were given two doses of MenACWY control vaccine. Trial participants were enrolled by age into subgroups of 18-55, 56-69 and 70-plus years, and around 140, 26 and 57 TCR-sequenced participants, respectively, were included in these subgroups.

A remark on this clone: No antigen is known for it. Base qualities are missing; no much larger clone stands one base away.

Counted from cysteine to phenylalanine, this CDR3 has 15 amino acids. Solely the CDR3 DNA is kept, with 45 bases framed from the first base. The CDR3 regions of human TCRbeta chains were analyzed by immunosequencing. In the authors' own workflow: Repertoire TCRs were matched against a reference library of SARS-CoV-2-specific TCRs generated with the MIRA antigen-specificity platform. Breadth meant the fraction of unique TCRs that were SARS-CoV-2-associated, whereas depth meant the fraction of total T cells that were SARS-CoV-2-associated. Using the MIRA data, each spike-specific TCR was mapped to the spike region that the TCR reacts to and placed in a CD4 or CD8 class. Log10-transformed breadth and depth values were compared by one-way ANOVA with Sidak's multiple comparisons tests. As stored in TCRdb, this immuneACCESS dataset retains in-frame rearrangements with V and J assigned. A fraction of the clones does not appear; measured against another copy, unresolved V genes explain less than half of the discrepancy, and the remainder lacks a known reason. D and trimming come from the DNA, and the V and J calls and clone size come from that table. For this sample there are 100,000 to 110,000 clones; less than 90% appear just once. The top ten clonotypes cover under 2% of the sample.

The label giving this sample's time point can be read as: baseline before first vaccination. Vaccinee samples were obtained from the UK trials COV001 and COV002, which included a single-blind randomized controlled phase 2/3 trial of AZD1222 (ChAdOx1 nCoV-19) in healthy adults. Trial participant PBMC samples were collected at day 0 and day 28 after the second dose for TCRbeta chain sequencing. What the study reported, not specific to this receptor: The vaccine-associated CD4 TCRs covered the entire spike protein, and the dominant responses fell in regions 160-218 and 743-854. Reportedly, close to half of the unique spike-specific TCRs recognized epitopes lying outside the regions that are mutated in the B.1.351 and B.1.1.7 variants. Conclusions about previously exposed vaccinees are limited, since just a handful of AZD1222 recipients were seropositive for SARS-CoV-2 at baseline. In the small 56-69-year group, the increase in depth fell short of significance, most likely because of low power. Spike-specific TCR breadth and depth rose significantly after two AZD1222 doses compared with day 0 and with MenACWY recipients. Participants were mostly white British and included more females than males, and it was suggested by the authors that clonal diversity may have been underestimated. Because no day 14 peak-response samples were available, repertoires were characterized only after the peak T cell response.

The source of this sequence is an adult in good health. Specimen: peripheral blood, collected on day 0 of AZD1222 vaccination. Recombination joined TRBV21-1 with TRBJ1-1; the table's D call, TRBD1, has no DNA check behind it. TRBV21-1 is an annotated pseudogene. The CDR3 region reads CAKTTSDSENTEAFF. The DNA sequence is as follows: TGTGCCAAAACGACTTCCGACAGCGAGAACACTGAAGCTTTCTTT.